This is a list of T cell receptor beta chains from one sample in a study of sequential checkpoint blockade in melanoma. Libraries were prepared by immunoSEQ multiplex PCR; TCRdb keeps only in-frame clonotypes and omits some of them. The sample holds more than 9,000 clones, 76% seen once. The starting material was CD8+ T cells sorted from blood (inferred from file names), obtained from a patient given nivolumab and ipilimumab in sequence. The receptors were sampled from a human donor with melanoma. CDR3s include the opening cysteine and the closing phenylalanine or tryptophan. The order of the fields is V gene, J gene, D gene, clone size, CDR3 DNA, CDR3 protein. A D gene is named only where the DNA matches it firmly. Size is stated for part of the rows, as once, few or many counts, or as a class when the clone is expanded.

TRBV27,TRBJ1-4,TRBD1,.,TGTGCCAGCAGTTTAGAACAGGGGAGTAATGAAAAACTGTTTTTT,CASSLEQGSNEKLFF
TRBV27,TRBJ1-6,.,once,TGTGCCAGCAGTTTTTCAATCCGGGGTAATTCACCCCTCCACTTT,CASSFSIRGNSPLHF
TRBV28,TRBJ1-5,.,.,TGTGCCAGCAGTCCCCGACAGTCGATTTATCAGCCCCAGCATTTT,CASSPRQSIYQPQHF
TRBV28,TRBJ2-7,TRBD1,.,TGTGCCAGCCTTGAGACAGGGTCCTACGAGCAGTACTTC,CASLETGSYEQYF
TRBV9,TRBJ2-7,TRBD1,.,TGTGCCAGCAGTGGGACAGGGAGCTCCTACGAGCAGTACTTC,CASSGTGSSYEQYF
TRBV7-2,TRBJ2-3,TRBD2,.,TGTGCCAGCAGCAAGAGTCCCGAGACTAGCCCAGATACGCAGTATTTT,CASSKSPETSPDTQYF
TRBV12-2,TRBJ2-5,.,.,TGTGCAAGTCGCTTAGCGGATAGATCGGGCCAAGAGACCCAGTACTTC,CASRLADRSGQETQYF
TRBV15,TRBJ1-1,TRBD1,.,TGTGCCACCCGGGACCGAGACAGGGGGAACACTGAAGCTTTCTTT,CATRDRDRGNTEAFF
TRBV5-6,TRBJ1-5,TRBD1,few,TGTGCCAGCAGCTACACCGGACAGGGTAGTCAGCCCCAGCATTTT,CASSYTGQGSQPQHF
TRBV6-5,TRBJ1-2,.,.,TGTGCCAGCAAGGCGCCGGAGGTCTATGGCTACACCTTC,CASKAPEVYGYTF
TRBV7-6,TRBJ1-4,TRBD1,.,TGTGCCAGCAGCTCAGGACAGGGGTTCGGGGAAAAACTGTTTTTT,CASSSGQGFGEKLFF
TRBV2,TRBJ1-1,.,.,TGTGCCAGCAGGTTGGGAGGTTCAGCTTTCTTT,CASRLGGSAFF
TRBV2,TRBJ1-4,TRBD1,.,TGTGCCAGCAGTGTTAGACAGGGGGCGCGGGAAAAACTGTTTTTT,CASSVRQGAREKLFF
TRBV7-3,TRBJ2-7,TRBD1,.,TGTGCCAGCAGCTTAGGGACAGGGGGTTTATACGAGCAGTACTTC,CASSLGTGGLYEQYF
TRBV4-3,TRBJ1-1,.,.,TGCGCCAGCAGCCGAGACAGAGGTCGGTTGGGCACTGAAGCTTTCTTT,CASSRDRGRLGTEAFF
TRBV27,TRBJ1-6,.,.,TGTGCCAGCAGTTTACGTCTGGTAGGGGTGATCCTTAATTCACCCCTCCACTTT,CASSLRLVGVILNSPLHF
TRBV5-8,TRBJ1-6,TRBD1,few,TGCGCCAGCAGCCAAGACCTGGGACAGGAGGTCCGTTCACCCCTCCACTTT,CASSQDLGQEVRSPLHF
TRBV27,TRBJ1-6,.,.,TGTGCCAGCAGTTTAGTTCAGGGGACGAGCTCCTATAATTCACCCCTCCACTTT,CASSLVQGTSSYNSPLHF
TRBV27,TRBJ2-7,TRBD1,.,TGTGCCAGCAGTTCCGGGACAGGGGGTTACGAGCAGTACTTC,CASSSGTGGYEQYF
TRBV6-1,TRBJ1-3,TRBD1,.,TGTGCCAGCAGTGGGACAGGGTCAATTACTGGAAACACCATATATTTT,CASSGTGSITGNTIYF
TRBV5-6,TRBJ1-5,TRBD1,once,TGTGCCAGCAGCTTGGGACAGGGGATATATAGCAATCAGCCCCAGCATTTT,CASSLGQGIYSNQPQHF
TRBV19,TRBJ1-2,.,.,TGTGCCAGTAGTAACAGAGGGCAGAAGCGAGGCTACACCTTC,CASSNRGQKRGYTF
TRBV7-6,TRBJ1-1,TRBD1,.,TGTGCCAGCAGCCCCACCGGGACAGGGTTTAACACTGAAGCTTTCTTT,CASSPTGTGFNTEAFF
TRBV28,TRBJ2-7,.,.,TGTGCCAGCCGTCGTCTCATTGGGGCGCGGACCTACGAGCAGTACTTC,CASRRLIGARTYEQYF
TRBV7-9,TRBJ2-7,TRBD1,.,TGTGCCAGCGGGGGGACAGGGGACCACGAGCAGTACTTC,CASGGTGDHEQYF
TRBV19,TRBJ2-2,.,.,TGTGCCAGTAGGCTATTACCCGGGGAGCTGTTTTTT,CASRLLPGELFF
TRBV5-6,TRBJ2-7,TRBD1,.,TGTGCCAGCAGCGAGACAGGGAGACGGGTCGAGCAGTACTTC,CASSETGRRVEQYF